This T cell receptor beta chain was observed in a study of metastatic and nonmetastatic thyroid tumors (dated by TCRdb to about 2020). The study in broad terms: Repertoires from peripheral blood and from tumor or nodule tissue samples of malignant and benign thyroid patients were compared.

The trim is 0 bases for V and 5 bases for J, with a gap of 13 bases between the germline ends. The CDR3 covers 15 residues, taking in both the cysteine and the phenylalanine. This entry keeps only the CDR3 DNA: 45 bases, framed from base 1. Reading the germline V gene (reference sequence) gives CDR1 SEHNR and CDR2 FQNEAQ. This clone appeared a few times. The antigen it recognizes is unknown. The record has no base qualities; no much larger clone is one base away. No patient had received any treatment before thyroid surgery. Using T-cell receptor beta sequencing, the researchers looked back retrospectively at clinical samples from patients, gathered between about 2011 and 2019. Library construction relied on PCR. Sequencing took place on an Illumina HiSeq 4000. High-throughput sequencing was used to profile the TCR beta-chain CDR3 region of each patient. The original pipeline was this. CDR3 differences across clinicopathological groups were used to build a classifier for discriminating distant-metastatic papillary thyroid cancer patients. Repertoire diversity was assessed with the Shannon index, and tumor-blood repertoire similarity with the Morisita-Horn index. The public reads were reanalyzed by TCRdb: fastp trimming at Q25, MiXCR alignment, in-frame beta chains only. What appears here as the V and J calls and clone size reflects TCRdb's work, not the paper's. Here the sample has about 39,000 clones; about 19% occur a single time. Roughly 13% of the sample is in the top ten clones.

Points the paper makes about the study in general: In both blood and tumor samples, malignant tumors were reported to have significantly higher TCR beta diversity than benign nodules.

The receptor was derived from a female donor with papillary thyroid cancer or a benign thyroid nodule (not recorded which). Some clones in this sample may be carry-over from other donors' samples. The chain uses TRBV7-9 and TRBJ1-2, and possibly TRBD1, on 5 matching bases. The sample taken for sequencing was tumor tissue. The DNA is as follows: TGTGCCAGCAGCTTAGCACAGGCCGAAACGTATGGCTACACCTTC. This is translated as CASSLAQAETYGYTF.